This T cell receptor beta chain was recorded in a study of read filtering for tumor transcriptome and immune sequencing. The overall study: Whole-transcriptome libraries were prepared after DNase treatment. RNA-seq yielded only roughly 85 to 1,400 TCR reads, IR-seq about 4.05 to 11 million.

Study-wide points: Approximately 82% of IR-seq clonotypes had one read, totaling 3% to 4.5% of reads; RNA-seq: around 70% and 40%.

As for this clonotype: The target antigen is unknown. A clone one base away is much larger, so this may be a read error.

The CDR3 runs 15 residues. V dropped 6 bases and J dropped 4; count of bases not matched to a gene: 7. Germline values: CDR1 PRHDT, CDR2 FYEKMQ (reference sequence). The library was built from about 400 ng RNA with molecular barcoded adaptors for alpha/delta and beta/gamma chains. One entry per CDR3 protein results from TCRdb running MiXCR on the reads. This sample has 100,000 to 150,000 distinct CDR3 sequences; 10% to 15% occur once, and the top ten carry 8% to 13%. Source material: a population of CD138-negative cells sorted from bone marrow. J is TRBJ2-3 and V is TRBV13, with 10 bases matching TRBD2. This sequence was found in a donor aged 40 or over with multiple myeloma. The CDR3 nucleotides are TGTGCCAGCAGAAGGACTAGCGGAATCGCAGATACGCAGTATTTT. Translation: CASRRTSGIADTQYF.